What follows are 13 T cell receptor beta chains derived from one specimen sequenced in a study of CD8+ T cells in alopecia areata. In each case, RNA was isolated and then reverse transcribed into cDNA as the sequencing template. The method was immunoSEQ multiplex PCR; TCRdb's version includes in-frame clones alone and lacks a portion of them. This repertoire shows roughly 140,000 clones, 45% to 60% found once; its top ten account for more than 0.95%. The sample in question was CD4+ T cells sorted from blood, obtained at week 0. These TCRs come from a human donor with alopecia areata.

On this clone: Other DNA sequences from this sample encode an identical CDR3 as well. The rearrangement joins TRBV29-1 to TRBJ2-2; D is possibly TRBD2 (7 bases). Trimming took off 6 bases at V and 7 bases at J, with 12 bases between the two ends. The length of the CDR3 is 12 residues. Germline CDR1 SQVTM, CDR2 ANQGSEA. CDR3 in amino acids: CSVQRGGGELFF. CDR3 nucleotides: TGCAGCGTCCAGAGGGGGGGCGGGGAGCTGTTTTTT.

The chain links TRBV2 to TRBJ1-1, with D possibly TRBD1 on 5 matching bases. Germline assignment: CDR1 SNHLY and CDR2 FYNNEI. The CDR3 runs to 13 residues. V lost 4 bases to trimming and J lost 7 bases, with 13 bases between them. The CDR3 DNA sequence: TGTGCCAGCAGTGCAGGGACGGCCCTTGAAGCTTTCTTT. Translating gives CASSAGTALEAFF.

In this sample, this clone turned up a few times. The J gene is TRBJ2-1, the V gene TRBV7-2; D perhaps matches TRBD2 (5 bases). V was trimmed by 7 bases and J by 0 bases, leaving 13 bases between them. Germline assignment: CDR1 SGHTA and CDR2 FQGNSA. This CDR3 region has 15 residues. Here the CDR3 reads CASKEGMSSYNEQFF. The CDR3 nucleotides read TGTGCCAGCAAAGAGGGAATGAGCTCCTACAATGAGCAGTTCTTC.

The chain employs TRBV30 and TRBJ2-1; 8 nucleotides match TRBD2. Trimming at V came to 2 bases and at J to 9 bases, leaving 9 bases not matched to a gene. From germline, CDR1 is GTSNPN and CDR2 SVGIG (reference sequence). The CDR3 sequence is 14 residues long. CDR3 loop: CAWSTGGPSGEQFF. DNA for the CDR3: TGTGCCTGGAGTACGGGAGGGCCATCCGGTGAGCAGTTCTTC.

This clone has only one observation. This rearrangement joins TRBV19 to TRBJ2-4; D remains ambiguous. The CDR3 loop spans 12 amino acids. Germline loops: CDR1 LNHDA, CDR2 SQIVND (reference sequence). V was pared by 6 bases and J by 10 bases, with 13 bases between. The CDR3 here is CASSPPLGIQYF. In nucleotides, the CDR3 is TGTGCCAGTAGCCCCCCCCTAGGGATTCAGTACTTC.

This clone was counted between two and nine times. V and J are TRBV5-1 and TRBJ2-7; 9 nucleotides match TRBD1. The CDR3 covers 15 residues. The germline gives CDR1 SGHRS, CDR2 YFSETQ. Losses at the gene ends were 5 bases for V and 7 bases for J; bases not matched to a gene: 13. The CDR3 coding sequence is TGCGCCAGCAGAAGCGACGCGACAGGGGGGATTGAGCAGTACTTC. Translating it yields CASRSDATGGIEQYF.

This chain uses TRBV5-8 with TRBJ2-3; TRBD2 agrees at 7 bases. The CDR3 runs to 15 residues. V trimming: 1 base; J trimming: 3 bases; junction bases outside the gene matches: 5. Germline CDR1 reads SGHTS; CDR2 reads YDEGEE. CDR3 sequence: CASSLRGVETDTQYF. CDR3 DNA sequence: TGTGCCAGCAGCTTGCGGGGGGTAGAAACAGATACGCAGTATTTT.

This sequence joins TRBV11-3 and TRBJ2-2; no firm D call. Deletions cut 3 bases from V and 5 bases from J, with 4 bases between. Germline V gene data show CDR1 as SGHNT and CDR2 as YENEEA. The CDR3 runs to 12 residues. CDR3 sequence reads: CASSLGTGELFF. In nucleotides, the CDR3 is TGTGCCAGCAGCTTGGGGACCGGGGAGCTGTTTTTT.

The chain is built from TRBV7-2 and TRBJ2-1; D call uncertain. Germline CDR1 reads SGHTA; CDR2 reads FQGNSA. V lost 6 bases, J lost 7 bases, and 7 bases lay in between. The CDR3 sequence is 11 residues long. This CDR3 is CASRGLNEQFF. The CDR3, as DNA: TGTGCCAGCAGGGGCCTAAATGAGCAGTTCTTC.

This sequence joins TRBV7-3 and TRBJ2-2; D might be TRBD2 (7 bases). The CDR3 length is 15 residues. The germline V gene encodes CDR1 SGHTA and CDR2 FQGTGA. V shed 2 bases and J shed 5 bases, with 12 bases lying between them. Written as DNA, the CDR3 is TGTGCCAGCAGCTTAGCGGGGGCTCCAACCGGGGAGCTGTTTTTT. Its translation is CASSLAGAPTGELFF.

This clone was detected a few times. The chain uses TRBV7-2 and TRBJ2-6; D remains ambiguous. The germline V gene has CDR1 SGHTA and CDR2 FQGNSA. Between the trimmed V and J ends, which lost 5 bases and 1 base, there was a span of 9 bases. The CDR3 is 15 residues long. CDR3 DNA sequence: TGTGCCAGCAGCCGAGGCGGATCTGGGGCCAACGTCCTGACTTTC. As protein: CASSRGGSGANVLTF.

This chain links TRBV2 with TRBJ2-1, with TRBD2 matching over 9 bases. The CDR3 runs to 13 residues. The germline V gene encodes CDR1 SNHLY and CDR2 FYNNEI. Germline trimming cut 5 bases from V and 7 bases from J; bases unmatched to any gene: 3. CDR3 nucleotides: TGTGCCAGCAGTATTAGCGGGAGTAATGAGCAGTTCTTC. Translated, it gives CASSISGSNEQFF.

This clone showed up just a few times. The chain links TRBV29-1 to TRBJ2-3, with no clear D. Germline CDR1 and CDR2: SQVTM and ANQGSEA. V lost 6 bases and J 6 bases, leaving 10 bases between the germline ends. The CDR3 sequence is 11 residues long. CDR3 bases: TGCAGCGTCACCGGCGGTGATACGCAGTATTTT. Its translation: CSVTGGDTQYF.